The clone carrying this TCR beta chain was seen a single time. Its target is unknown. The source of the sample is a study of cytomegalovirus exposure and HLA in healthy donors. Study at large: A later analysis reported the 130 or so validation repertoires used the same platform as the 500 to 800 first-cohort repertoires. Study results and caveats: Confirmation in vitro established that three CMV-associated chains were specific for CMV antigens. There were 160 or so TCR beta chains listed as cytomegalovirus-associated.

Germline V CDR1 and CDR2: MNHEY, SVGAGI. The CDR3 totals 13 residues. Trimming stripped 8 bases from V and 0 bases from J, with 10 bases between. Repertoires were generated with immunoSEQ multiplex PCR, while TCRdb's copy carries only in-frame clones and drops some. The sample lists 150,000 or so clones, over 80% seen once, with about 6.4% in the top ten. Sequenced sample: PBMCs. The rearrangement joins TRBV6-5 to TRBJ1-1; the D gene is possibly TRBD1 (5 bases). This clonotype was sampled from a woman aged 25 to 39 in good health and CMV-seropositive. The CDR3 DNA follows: TGTGCCAGCCGCTTACAGGTGAACACTGAAGCTTTCTTT. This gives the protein CASRLQVNTEAFF.